The clone carrying this TCR beta chain has more than one count but fewer than ten. Its matching antigen is unknown. Each CDR3 protein is one row after TCRdb ran MiXCR on the 5' RACE reads. This sample yields about 340,000 distinct CDR3 sequences, of which about 12% are seen a single time; 2.5% to 4% belongs to the top ten. The data were obtained in a study of T cells after yellow fever vaccination. The CDR3 is 16 residues long. V trimming: 6 bases; J trimming: 2 bases; junction bases outside the gene matches: 13. The germline CDR1 and CDR2 sequences are MNHEY and SMNVEV (reference sequence). Study results and caveats: Most clones from primary vaccination were detected again post-booster (roughly 96% CD4, around 88% CD8). Though it reached lower strength, the secondary response hit its peak faster, day 5 versus 15.

This receptor was obtained from a young man who received the YFV17D yellow fever vaccine. V is TRBV27 and J is TRBJ2-7, with 7 bases aligning to TRBD1. The sequences come from CD4+ T cells sorted from PBMCs, collected 15 days after the yellow fever booster vaccination. For the CDR3, the DNA is TGTGCCAGCAGCTCATTGGACAGGCTTGCTCCCTACGAGCAGTACGTC. Translated, it gives CASSSLDRLAPYEQYV.